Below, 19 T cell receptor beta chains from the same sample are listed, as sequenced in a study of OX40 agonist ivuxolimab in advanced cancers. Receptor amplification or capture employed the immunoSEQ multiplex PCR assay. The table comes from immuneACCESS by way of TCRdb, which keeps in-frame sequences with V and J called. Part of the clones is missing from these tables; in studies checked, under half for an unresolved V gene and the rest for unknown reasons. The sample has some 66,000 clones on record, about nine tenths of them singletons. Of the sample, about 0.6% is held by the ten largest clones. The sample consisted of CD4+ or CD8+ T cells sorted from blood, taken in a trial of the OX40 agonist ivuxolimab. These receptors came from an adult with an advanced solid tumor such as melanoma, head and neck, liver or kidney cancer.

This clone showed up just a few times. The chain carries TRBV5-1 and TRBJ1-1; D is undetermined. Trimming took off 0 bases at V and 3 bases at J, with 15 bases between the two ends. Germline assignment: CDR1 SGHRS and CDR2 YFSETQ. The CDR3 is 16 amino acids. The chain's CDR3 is CASSLALGQKHTEAFF. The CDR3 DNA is TGCGCCAGCAGCTTGGCCCTTGGGCAGAAGCACACTGAAGCTTTCTTT.

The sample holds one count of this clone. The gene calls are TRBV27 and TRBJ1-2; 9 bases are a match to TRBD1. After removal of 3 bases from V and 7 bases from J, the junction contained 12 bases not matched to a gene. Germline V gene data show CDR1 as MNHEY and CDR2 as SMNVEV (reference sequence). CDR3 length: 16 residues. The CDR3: CASSFQTGGDNSGYTF. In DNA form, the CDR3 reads TGTGCCAGCAGTTTCCAGACAGGGGGGGACAATAGTGGCTACACCTTC.

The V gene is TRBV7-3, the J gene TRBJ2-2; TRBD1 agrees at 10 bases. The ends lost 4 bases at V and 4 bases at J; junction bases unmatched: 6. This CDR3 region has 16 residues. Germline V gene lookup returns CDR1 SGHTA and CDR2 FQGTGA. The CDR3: CASSSGTGAGTGELFF. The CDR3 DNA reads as TGTGCCAGCAGCTCGGGGACAGGGGCGGGCACCGGGGAGCTGTTTTTT. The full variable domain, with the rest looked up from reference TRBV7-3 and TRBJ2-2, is GAGVSQTPSNKVTEKGKYVELRCDPISGHTALYWYRQSLGQGPEFLIYFQGTGAADDSGLPNDRFFAVRPEGSVSTLKIQRTERGDSAVYLCASSSGTGAGTGELFFGEGSRLTVL.

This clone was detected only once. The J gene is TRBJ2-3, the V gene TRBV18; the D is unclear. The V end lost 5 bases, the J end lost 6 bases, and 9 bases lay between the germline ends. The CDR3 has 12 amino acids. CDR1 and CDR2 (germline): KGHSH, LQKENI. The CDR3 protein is CASSTRRDTQYF. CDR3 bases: TGTGCCAGCTCAACCCGTAGGGATACGCAGTATTTT.

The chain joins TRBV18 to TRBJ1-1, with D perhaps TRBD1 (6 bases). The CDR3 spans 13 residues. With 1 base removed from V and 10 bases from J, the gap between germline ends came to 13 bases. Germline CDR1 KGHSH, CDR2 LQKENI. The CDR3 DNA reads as TGTGCCAGCTCACCACAGAGACAGGCGGCAGCTTTCTTT. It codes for CASSPQRQAAAFF.

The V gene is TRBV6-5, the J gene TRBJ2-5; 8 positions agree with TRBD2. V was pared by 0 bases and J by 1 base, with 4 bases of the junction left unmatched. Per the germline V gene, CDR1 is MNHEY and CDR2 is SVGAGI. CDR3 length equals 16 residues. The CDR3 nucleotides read TGTGCCAGCAGTTACTCTGTGGCGGGGGGCCAAGAGACCCAGTACTTC. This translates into CASSYSVAGGQETQYF.

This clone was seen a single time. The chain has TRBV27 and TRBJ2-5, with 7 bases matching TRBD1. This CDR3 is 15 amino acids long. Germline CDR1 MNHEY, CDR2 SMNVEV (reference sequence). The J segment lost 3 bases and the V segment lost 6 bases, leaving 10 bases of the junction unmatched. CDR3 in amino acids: CASSPIDRVEETQYF. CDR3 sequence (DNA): TGTGCCAGCAGCCCAATTGACAGGGTGGAAGAGACCCAGTACTTC.

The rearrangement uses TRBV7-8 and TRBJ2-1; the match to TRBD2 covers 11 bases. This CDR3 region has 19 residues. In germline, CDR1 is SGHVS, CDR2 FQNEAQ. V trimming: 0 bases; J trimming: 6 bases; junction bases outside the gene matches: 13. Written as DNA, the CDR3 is TGTGCCAGCAGCTTAGCTTCCTACTTAGCGGGGGGGCTGAGCAATGAGCAGTTCTTC. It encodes CASSLASYLAGGLSNEQFF.

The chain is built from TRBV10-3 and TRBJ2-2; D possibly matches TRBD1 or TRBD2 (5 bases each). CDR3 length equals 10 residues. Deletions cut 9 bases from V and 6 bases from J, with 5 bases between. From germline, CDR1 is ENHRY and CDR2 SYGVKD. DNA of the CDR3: TGTGCCATGGGGGCCGGGGAGCTGTTTTTT. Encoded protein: CAMGAGELFF.

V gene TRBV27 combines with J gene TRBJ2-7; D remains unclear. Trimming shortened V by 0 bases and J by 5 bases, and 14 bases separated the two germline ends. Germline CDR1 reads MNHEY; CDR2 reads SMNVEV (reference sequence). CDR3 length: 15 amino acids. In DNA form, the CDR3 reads TGTGCCAGCAGTTTATCGGTGCTAGTTTACCACGAGCAGTACTTC. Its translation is CASSLSVLVYHEQYF.

In DNA, the CDR3 is TGTGCCAGCAGTGAAGCCCCGGGTTGGTTCTATGGCTACACCTTC. Translation: CASSEAPGWFYGYTF. This sequence joins TRBV6-1 and TRBJ1-2; D call uncertain. Germline V CDR1 and CDR2: MNHNS, SASEGT. Trimming took 0 bases from V and 4 from J, leaving 12 bases between them. The CDR3 is 15 residues long.

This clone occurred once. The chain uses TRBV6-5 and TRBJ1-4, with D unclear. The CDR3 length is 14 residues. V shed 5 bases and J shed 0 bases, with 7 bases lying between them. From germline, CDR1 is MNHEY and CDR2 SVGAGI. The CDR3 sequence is CASSRTATNEKLFF. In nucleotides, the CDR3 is TGTGCCAGCAGTCGAACTGCAACTAATGAAAAACTGTTTTTT.

The CDR3 region is CASSPATQGPQETQYF. The CDR3 region has the DNA TGCGCCAGCAGTCCGGCAACACAGGGGCCCCAAGAGACCCAGTACTTC. The rearrangement links TRBV5-1 to TRBJ2-5; 7 bases line up with TRBD1. Germline loops: CDR1 SGHRS, CDR2 YFSETQ. The CDR3 runs to 16 residues. With V trimmed by 5 bases and J by 1 base, 11 bases remained unmatched.

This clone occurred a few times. The CDR3 DNA is TGTGCCAGCAGTTCTACAGGGAGCGCCTTCCACTTT. This encodes CASSSTGSAFHF. V and J are TRBV2 and TRBJ1-6; perhaps TRBD1 as D (6 bases). Germline V CDR1 and CDR2: SNHLY, FYNNEI. Trimming pared 5 bases from V and 17 bases from J, leaving 16 bases between. The CDR3 consists of 12 residues.

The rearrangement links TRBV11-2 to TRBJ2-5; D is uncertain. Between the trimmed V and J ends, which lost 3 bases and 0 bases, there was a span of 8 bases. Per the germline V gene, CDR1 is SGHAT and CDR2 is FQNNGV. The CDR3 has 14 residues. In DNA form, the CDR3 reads TGTGCCAGCAGCTTGGACGCGAACCAAGAGACCCAGTACTTC. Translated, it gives CASSLDANQETQYF.

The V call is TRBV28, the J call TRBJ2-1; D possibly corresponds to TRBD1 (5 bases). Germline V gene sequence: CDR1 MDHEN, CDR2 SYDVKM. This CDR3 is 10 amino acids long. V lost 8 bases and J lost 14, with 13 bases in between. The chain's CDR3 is CASGAASEFF. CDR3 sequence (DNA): TGTGCCAGCGGGGCGGCCTCGGAGTTCTTC.

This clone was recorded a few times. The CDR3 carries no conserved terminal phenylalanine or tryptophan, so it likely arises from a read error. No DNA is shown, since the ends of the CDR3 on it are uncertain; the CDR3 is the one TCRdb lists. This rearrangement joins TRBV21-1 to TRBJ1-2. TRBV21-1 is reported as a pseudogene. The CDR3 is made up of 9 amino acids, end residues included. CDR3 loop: CASSNRFPP.

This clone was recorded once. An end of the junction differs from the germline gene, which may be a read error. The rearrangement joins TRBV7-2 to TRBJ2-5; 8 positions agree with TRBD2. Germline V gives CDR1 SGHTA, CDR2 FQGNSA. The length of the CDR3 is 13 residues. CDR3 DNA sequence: TGTGCCAGCAGCATAGCGGGGAGCGGGACCCAGTACTTC. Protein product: CASSIAGSGTQYF.

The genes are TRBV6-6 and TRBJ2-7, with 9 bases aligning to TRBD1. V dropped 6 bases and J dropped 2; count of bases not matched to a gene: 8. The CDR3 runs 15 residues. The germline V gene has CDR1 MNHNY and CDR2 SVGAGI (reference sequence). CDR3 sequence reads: CASSTTGGKAYEQYF. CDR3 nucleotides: TGTGCCAGCAGCACTACAGGGGGCAAAGCCTACGAGCAGTACTTC.